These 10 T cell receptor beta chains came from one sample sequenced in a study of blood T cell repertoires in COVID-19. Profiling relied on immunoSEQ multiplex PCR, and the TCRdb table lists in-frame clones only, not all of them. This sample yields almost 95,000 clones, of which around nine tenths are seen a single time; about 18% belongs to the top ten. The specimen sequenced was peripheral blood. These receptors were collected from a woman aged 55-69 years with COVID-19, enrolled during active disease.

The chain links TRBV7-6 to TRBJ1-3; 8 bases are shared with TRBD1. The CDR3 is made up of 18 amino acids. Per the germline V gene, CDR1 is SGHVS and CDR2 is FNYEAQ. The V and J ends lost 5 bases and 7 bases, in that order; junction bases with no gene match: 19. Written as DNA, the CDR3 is TGTGCCAGCAGCCCCCGTGGACAGGGTGAATTTATCGTGAACACCATATATTTT. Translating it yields CASSPRGQGEFIVNTIYF.

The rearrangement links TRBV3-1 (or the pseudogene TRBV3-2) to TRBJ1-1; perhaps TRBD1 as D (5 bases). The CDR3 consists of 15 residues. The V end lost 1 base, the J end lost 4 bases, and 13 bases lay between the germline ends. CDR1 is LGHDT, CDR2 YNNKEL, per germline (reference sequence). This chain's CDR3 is CASSQGGGWGTEAFF. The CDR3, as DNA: TGTGCCAGCAGCCAAGGCGGGGGGTGGGGCACTGAAGCTTTCTTT.

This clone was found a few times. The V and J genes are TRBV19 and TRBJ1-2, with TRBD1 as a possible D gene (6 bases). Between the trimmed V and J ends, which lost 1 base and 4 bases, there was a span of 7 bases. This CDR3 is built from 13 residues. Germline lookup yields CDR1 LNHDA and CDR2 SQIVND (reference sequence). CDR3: CASSIGQVYGYTF. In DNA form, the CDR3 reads TGTGCCAGTAGTATAGGACAGGTCTATGGCTACACCTTC.

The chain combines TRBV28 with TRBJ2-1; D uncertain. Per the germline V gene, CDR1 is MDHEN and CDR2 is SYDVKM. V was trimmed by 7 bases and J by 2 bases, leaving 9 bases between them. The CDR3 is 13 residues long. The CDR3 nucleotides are TGTGCCAGCAATCAGTCCCCCTACAATGAGCAGTTCTTC. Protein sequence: CASNQSPYNEQFF.

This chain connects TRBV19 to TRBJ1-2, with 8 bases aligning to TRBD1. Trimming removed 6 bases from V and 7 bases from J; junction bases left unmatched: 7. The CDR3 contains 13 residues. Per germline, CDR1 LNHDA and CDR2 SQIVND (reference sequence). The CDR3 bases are TGTGCCAGTAGCGACAGGGGCTCGCTTGGCTACACCTTC. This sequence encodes CASSDRGSLGYTF.

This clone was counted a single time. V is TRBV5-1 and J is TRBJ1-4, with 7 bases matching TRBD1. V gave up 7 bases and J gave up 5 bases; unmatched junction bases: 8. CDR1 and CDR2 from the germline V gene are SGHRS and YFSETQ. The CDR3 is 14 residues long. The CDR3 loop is CASASRGDNEKLFF. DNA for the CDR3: TGCGCCAGCGCTAGCAGGGGGGACAATGAAAAACTGTTTTTT. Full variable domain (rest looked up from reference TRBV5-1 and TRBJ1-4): KAGVTQTPRYLIKTRGQQVTLSCSPISGHRSVSWYQQTPGQGLQFLFEYFSETQRNKGNFPGRFSGRQFSNSRSEMNVSTLELGDSALYLCASASRGDNEKLFFGSGTQLSVL.

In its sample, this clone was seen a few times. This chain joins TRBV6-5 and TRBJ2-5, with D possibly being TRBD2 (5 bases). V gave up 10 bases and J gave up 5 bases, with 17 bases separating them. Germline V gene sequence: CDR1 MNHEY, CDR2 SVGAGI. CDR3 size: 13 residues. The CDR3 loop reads CATSPTGMETQYF. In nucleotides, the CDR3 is TGTGCCACATCCCCCACCGGGATGGAGACCCAGTACTTC.

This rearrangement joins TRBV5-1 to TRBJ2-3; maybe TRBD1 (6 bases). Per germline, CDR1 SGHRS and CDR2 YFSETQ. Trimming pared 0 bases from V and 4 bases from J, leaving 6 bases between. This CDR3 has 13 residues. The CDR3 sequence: CASSLAGADTQYF. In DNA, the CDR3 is TGCGCCAGCAGCTTGGCAGGGGCAGATACGCAGTATTTT. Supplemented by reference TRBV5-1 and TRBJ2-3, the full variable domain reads KAGVTQTPRYLIKTRGQQVTLSCSPISGHRSVSWYQQTPGQGLQFLFEYFSETQRNKGNFPGRFSGRQFSNSRSEMNVSTLELGDSALYLCASSLAGADTQYFGPGTRLTVL.

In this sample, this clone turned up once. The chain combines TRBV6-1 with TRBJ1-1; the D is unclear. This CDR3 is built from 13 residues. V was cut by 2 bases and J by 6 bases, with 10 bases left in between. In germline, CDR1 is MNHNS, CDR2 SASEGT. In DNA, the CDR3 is TGTGCCAGCAGTGAACACACCGCCTCTGAAGCTTTCTTT. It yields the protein CASSEHTASEAFF.

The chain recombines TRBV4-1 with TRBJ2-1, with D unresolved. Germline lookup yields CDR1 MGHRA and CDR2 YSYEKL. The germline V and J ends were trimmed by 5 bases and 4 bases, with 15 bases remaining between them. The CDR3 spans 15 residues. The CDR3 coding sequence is TGCGCCAGCAGCTACCAGATCCGACTTTACAATGAGCAGTTCTTC. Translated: CASSYQIRLYNEQFF.